This T cell receptor beta chain derives from a study of blood T cell repertoires in COVID-19. On the study more broadly: Samples representing acute and convalescent COVID-19 were sourced from the United States, Italy and Spain. T cells, B-cell-depleted T cells, or PBMCs supplied cDNA or gDNA.

Original data processing: Reference gene primer amplification in the assay estimated nucleated cell counts. Sequenced by immunoSEQ multiplex PCR; TCRdb stores in-frame clones only, minus some. Clone size and the V and J calls come from that table; the DNA yielded D and trimming. The sample has around 270,000 clones, under 90% seen once. As regards this clone: An end of the junction differs from the germline gene, which may be a read error.

Germline-derived CDR1 and CDR2 are MNHEY and SMNVEV (reference sequence). CDR3 length: 18 amino acids. Material: peripheral blood. The clonotype comes from a man aged 55 to 70 with acute or convalescent COVID-19. The J gene is TRBJ1-6, the V gene TRBV27, with TRBD1 matching over 9 bases. The CDR3 reads CASSLSGTGLAANSPLHF. The CDR3 DNA reads as TGTGCCAGCAGTCTATCCGGGACAGGGTTGGCCGCTAATTCACCCCTCCACTTT.